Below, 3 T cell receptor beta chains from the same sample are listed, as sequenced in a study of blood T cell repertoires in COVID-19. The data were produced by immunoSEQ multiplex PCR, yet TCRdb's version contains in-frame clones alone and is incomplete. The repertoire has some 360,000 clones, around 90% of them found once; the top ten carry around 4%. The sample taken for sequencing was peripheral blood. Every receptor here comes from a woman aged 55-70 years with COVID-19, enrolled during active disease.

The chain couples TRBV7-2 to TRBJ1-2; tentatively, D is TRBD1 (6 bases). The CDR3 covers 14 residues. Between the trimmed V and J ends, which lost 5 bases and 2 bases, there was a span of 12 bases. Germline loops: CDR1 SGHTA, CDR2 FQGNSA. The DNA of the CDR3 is TGTGCCAGCAGCCCCTCGGGGGGCAACTATGGCTACACCTTC. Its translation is CASSPSGGNYGYTF.

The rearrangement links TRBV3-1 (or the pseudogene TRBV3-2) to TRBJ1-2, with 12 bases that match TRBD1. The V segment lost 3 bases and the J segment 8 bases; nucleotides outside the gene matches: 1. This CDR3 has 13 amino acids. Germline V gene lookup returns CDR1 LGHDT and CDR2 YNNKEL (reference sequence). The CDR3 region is CASSHGTGGGYTF. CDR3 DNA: TGTGCCAGCAGCCACGGGACAGGGGGCGGCTACACCTTC.

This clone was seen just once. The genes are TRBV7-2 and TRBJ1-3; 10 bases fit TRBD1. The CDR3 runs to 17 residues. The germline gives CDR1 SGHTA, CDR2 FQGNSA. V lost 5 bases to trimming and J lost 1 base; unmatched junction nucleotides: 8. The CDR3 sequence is CASSDGQGGRSGNTIYF. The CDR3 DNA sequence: TGTGCCAGCAGCGACGGACAGGGGGGAAGATCTGGAAACACCATATATTTT.